Below are 5 T cell receptor beta chains sequenced from a single sample in a study of cytomegalovirus exposure and HLA in healthy donors. In the PCR, 60 Vbeta and 13 Jbeta primers were used. TCRdb's copy holds only in-frame clones and misses some; the assay was immunoSEQ multiplex PCR. The table records approximately 69,000 clones, 65% to 70% of them present only once. The sequenced sample consisted of PBMCs. These receptors were obtained from a man between 40 and 49 years old in good health and CMV-seropositive.

J is TRBJ2-5 and V is TRBV7-8; the D gene is possibly TRBD1 (6 bases). The CDR3 contains 15 residues. Germline V lookup: CDR1 SGHVS, CDR2 FQNEAQ. The V and J ends lost 5 bases and 5 bases respectively, with 18 bases between them. The CDR3 reads CASSGRGRSGETQYF. CDR3 in DNA: TGTGCCAGCAGCGGAAGGGGGAGATCAGGGGAGACCCAGTACTTC. Based on the CDR3 plus reference TRBV7-8 and TRBJ2-5, the full variable domain is GAGVSQSPRYKVAKRGQDVALRCDPISGHVSLFWYQQALGQGPEFLTYFQNEAQLDKSGLPSDRFFAERPEGSVSTLKIQRTQQEDSAVYLCASSGRGRSGETQYFGPGTRLLVL.

Here the CDR3 DNA reads TGTGCCAGCAGCTCTACAGGGGTCCACACTGAAGCTTTCTTT. Its protein is CASSSTGVHTEAFF. The chain employs TRBV7-3 and TRBJ1-1; 7 positions agree with TRBD1. Germline CDR1 reads SGHTA; CDR2 reads FQGTGA. The CDR3 has 14 residues. The ends lost 4 bases at V and 3 bases at J; junction bases unmatched: 5.

This clone has a handful of counts. V is TRBV5-4 and J is TRBJ1-2, with D possibly being TRBD1 (6 bases). The CDR3 contains 17 residues. V was cut by 0 bases and J by 1 base, with 16 bases left in between. Per germline, CDR1 SGHNT and CDR2 YYREEE (reference sequence). CDR3 in amino acids: CASSLAAGAEFNYGYTF. CDR3 coding DNA: TGTGCCAGCAGCTTGGCCGCGGGGGCGGAATTTAACTATGGCTACACCTTC.

The J gene is TRBJ2-2, the V gene TRBV27; 9 bases align to TRBD2. Germline-derived CDR1 and CDR2 are MNHEY and SMNVEV (reference sequence). V shed 9 bases and J 6 bases; nucleotides not matched to a gene: 14. The CDR3 spans 16 residues. CDR3 in DNA: TGTGCCAGTATGGGGATTGGGGCGGGGGGGTCCGGGGAGCTGTTTTTT. Protein: CASMGIGAGGSGELFF.

The rearrangement joins TRBV30 to TRBJ2-3; 9 bases map to TRBD2. The CDR3 runs 14 residues. The V segment lost 4 bases and the J segment 2 bases; nucleotides outside the gene matches: 4. Germline lookup yields CDR1 GTSNPN and CDR2 SVGIG (reference sequence). This CDR3 is CAWTLAGNTDTQYF. For the CDR3, the DNA is TGTGCCTGGACTCTAGCGGGGAACACAGATACGCAGTATTTT.